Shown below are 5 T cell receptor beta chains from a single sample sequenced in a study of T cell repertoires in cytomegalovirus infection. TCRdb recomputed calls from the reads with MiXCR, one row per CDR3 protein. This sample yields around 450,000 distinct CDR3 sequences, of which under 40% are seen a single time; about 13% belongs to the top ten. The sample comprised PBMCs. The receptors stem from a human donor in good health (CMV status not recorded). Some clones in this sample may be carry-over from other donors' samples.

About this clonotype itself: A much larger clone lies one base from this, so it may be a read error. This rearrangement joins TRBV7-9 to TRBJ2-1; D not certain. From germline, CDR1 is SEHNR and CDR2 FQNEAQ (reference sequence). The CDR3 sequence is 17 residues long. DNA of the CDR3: TGTGCCAGCAGCTTAGTCCTCCTGGGCCGACGACACAATGAGCCGTTCTTC. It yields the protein CASSLVLLGRRHNEPFF. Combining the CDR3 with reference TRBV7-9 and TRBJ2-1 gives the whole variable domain DTGVSQNPRHKITKRGQNVTFRCDPISEHNRLYWYRQTLGQGPEFLTYFQNEAQLEKSRLLSDRFSAERPKGSFSTLEIQRTEQGDSAMYLCASSLVLLGRRHNEPFFGPGTRLTVL.

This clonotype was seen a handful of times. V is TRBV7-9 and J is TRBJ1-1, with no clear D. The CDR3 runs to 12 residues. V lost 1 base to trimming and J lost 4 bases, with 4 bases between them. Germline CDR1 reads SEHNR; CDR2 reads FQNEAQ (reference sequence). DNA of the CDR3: TGTGCCAGCAGCTTAGTCTCCACTGAAGCTTTCTTT. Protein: CASSLVSTEAFF.

The CDR3 nucleotides are TGTGCCAGCAGTTACTCGGACAGGACCACTGAAGCTTTCTTT. It specifies CASSYSDRTTEAFF. This chain connects TRBV6-6 to TRBJ1-1; TRBD1 matches at 7 bases. V shed 0 bases, J shed 4 bases, and the junction held 2 bases outside the gene matches. CDR1 is MNHNY, CDR2 SVGAGI, per germline (reference sequence). CDR3 length: 14 residues.

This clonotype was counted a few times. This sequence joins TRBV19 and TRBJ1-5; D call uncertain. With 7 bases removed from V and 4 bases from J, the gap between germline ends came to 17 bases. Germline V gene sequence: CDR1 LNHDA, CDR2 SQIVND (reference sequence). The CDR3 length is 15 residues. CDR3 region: CASTRGLGLNQPQHF. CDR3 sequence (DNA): TGTGCCAGTACAAGAGGACTAGGGTTGAATCAGCCCCAGCATTTT. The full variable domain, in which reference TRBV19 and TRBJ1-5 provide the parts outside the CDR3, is DGGITQSPKYLFRKEGQNVTLSCEQNLNHDAMYWYRQDPGQGLRLIYYSQIVNDFQKGDIAEGYSVSREKKESFPLTVTSAQKNPTAFYLCASTRGLGLNQPQHFGDGTRLSIL.

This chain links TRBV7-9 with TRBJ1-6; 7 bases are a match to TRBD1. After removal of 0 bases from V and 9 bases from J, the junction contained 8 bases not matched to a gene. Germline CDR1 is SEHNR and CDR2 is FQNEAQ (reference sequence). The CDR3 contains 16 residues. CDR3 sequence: CASSLASGRGSSPLHF. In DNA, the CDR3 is TGTGCCAGCAGCTTAGCTAGTGGCAGGGGGAGTTCACCCCTCCACTTT.